Shown below are 8 T cell receptor beta chains from a single sample sequenced in a study of blood T cell repertoires in COVID-19. The method was immunoSEQ multiplex PCR; TCRdb's version includes in-frame clones alone and lacks a portion of them. The sample lists under 20,000 clones; more than 80% were seen once. Material for sequencing was peripheral blood. The receptor set was obtained from a woman aged 45-60 years with active COVID-19.

CDR3 in DNA: TGTGCCAGCAGCTTAGAAACAGGACAGGGAGTTGGCTACACCTTC. Protein product: CASSLETGQGVGYTF. The genes are TRBV7-8 and TRBJ1-2, with TRBD1 identical over 8 bases. In germline, CDR1 is SGHVS, CDR2 FQNEAQ. The CDR3 runs to 15 residues. Trimming took 1 base from V and 7 from J; bases not matched to a gene: 8.

V is TRBV5-1 and J is TRBJ1-1; 7 bases match TRBD1. The CDR3 covers 14 residues. From germline, CDR1 is SGHRS and CDR2 YFSETQ. V was clipped by 7 bases and J by 11 bases; unmatched bases: 17. CDR3 coding DNA: TGCGCCAGCGGCTACGGGACAGAGGGGTCCGTGGCTTTCTTT. This sequence encodes CASGYGTEGSVAFF.

This chain uses TRBV30 with TRBJ2-3, with D tentatively TRBD1 (6 bases). V was pared by 0 bases and J by 3 bases, with 7 bases between. Germline V lookup: CDR1 GTSNPN, CDR2 SVGIG (reference sequence). CDR3 size: 13 residues. The chain's CDR3 is CAWSVRGTDTQYF. The CDR3 DNA sequence: TGTGCCTGGAGTGTCAGGGGAACAGATACGCAGTATTTT.

This chain connects TRBV5-1 to TRBJ2-6; D remains ambiguous. From germline, CDR1 is SGHRS and CDR2 YFSETQ. The CDR3 extends over 16 amino acids. Trimming took off 1 base at V and 0 bases at J, with 8 bases between the two ends. The CDR3 loop is CASSLNEISGANVLTF. In nucleotides, the CDR3 is TGCGCCAGCAGCTTGAATGAGATCTCTGGGGCCAACGTCCTGACTTTC. Full variable domain (missing parts from reference TRBV5-1 and TRBJ2-6): KAGVTQTPRYLIKTRGQQVTLSCSPISGHRSVSWYQQTPGQGLQFLFEYFSETQRNKGNFPGRFSGRQFSNSRSEMNVSTLELGDSALYLCASSLNEISGANVLTFGAGSRLTVL.

This chain joins TRBV29-1 and TRBJ1-1; a possible D gene is TRBD1 (5 bases). The V gene lost 4 bases and the J gene lost 2 bases, with 8 bases spanning the gap. Per germline, CDR1 SQVTM and CDR2 ANQGSEA. This CDR3 is built from 12 residues. The DNA for the CDR3 is TGCAGCGTTGGACAGATCAACACTGAAGCTTTCTTT. This encodes CSVGQINTEAFF.

This chain connects TRBV19 to TRBJ2-3, with D uncertain. V shed 5 bases and J shed 6 bases, with 12 bases lying between them. Germline CDR1 is LNHDA and CDR2 is SQIVND (reference sequence). The CDR3 is made up of 13 amino acids. The CDR3, as DNA: TGTGCCAGTAGTGGTGCCGCCCGGGATACGCAGTATTTT. It yields the protein CASSGAARDTQYF.

CDR3 sequence reads: CASSYGSQNEQFF. CDR3 in DNA: TGTGCCAGCAGTTACGGTAGCCAGAATGAGCAGTTCTTC. The J gene is TRBJ2-1, the V gene TRBV6-5; D is unclear. The germline gives CDR1 MNHEY, CDR2 SVGAGI. The CDR3 extends over 13 amino acids. The germline V and J ends were trimmed by 2 bases and 7 bases, with 9 bases remaining between them.

The rearrangement uses TRBV19 and TRBJ1-1; no clear D. Trimming took off 3 bases at V and 1 base at J, with 9 bases between the two ends. Per germline, CDR1 LNHDA and CDR2 SQIVND (reference sequence). This CDR3 contains 14 residues. The CDR3 region is CASSIYHENTEAFF. The CDR3 nucleotides read TGTGCCAGTAGTATCTATCATGAGAACACTGAAGCTTTCTTT.